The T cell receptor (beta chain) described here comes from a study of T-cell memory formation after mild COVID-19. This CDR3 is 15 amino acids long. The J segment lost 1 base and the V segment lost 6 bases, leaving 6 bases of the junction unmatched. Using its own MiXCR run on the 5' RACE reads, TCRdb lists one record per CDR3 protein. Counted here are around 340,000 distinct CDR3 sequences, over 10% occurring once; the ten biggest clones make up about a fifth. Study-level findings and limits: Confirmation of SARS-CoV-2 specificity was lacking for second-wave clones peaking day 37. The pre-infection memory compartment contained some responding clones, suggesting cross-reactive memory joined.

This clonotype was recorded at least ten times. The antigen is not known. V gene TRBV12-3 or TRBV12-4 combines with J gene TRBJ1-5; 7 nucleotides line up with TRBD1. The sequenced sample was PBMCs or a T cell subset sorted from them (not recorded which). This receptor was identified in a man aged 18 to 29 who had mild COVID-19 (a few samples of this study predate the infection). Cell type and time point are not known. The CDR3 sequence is CASRIGTASNQPQHF. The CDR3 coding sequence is TGTGCCAGCAGGATCGGGACAGCCAGCAATCAGCCCCAGCATTTT.